These T cell receptor beta chains were read from a single sample in a study of OX40 agonist ivuxolimab in advanced cancers. Sequencing used immunoSEQ multiplex PCR; TCRdb keeps in-frame clones, though not all of them. The data show tens of thousands of clones, more than 85% seen once. Sequenced material: CD4+ or CD8+ T cells sorted from blood, taken in a trial of the OX40 agonist ivuxolimab. Receptors originate from an adult with an advanced solid tumor such as melanoma, head and neck, liver or kidney cancer. CDR3s include the opening cysteine and the closing phenylalanine or tryptophan. D genes are given only for firm matches. Rows give clone size only sometimes, using once, few, many, or a class for an expanded clone.

size | J | D | V | DNA | CDR3
NA | TRBJ2-3 | NA | TRBV29-1 | TGCAGCGTTGATCCGGACGGTACGCAGTATTTT | CSVDPDGTQYF
once | TRBJ2-1 | NA | TRBV27 | TGTGCCAGCAGTAAAAGGGATGCGCAGTTCTTC | CASSKRDAQFF
once | TRBJ2-7 | TRBD2 | TRBV28 | TGTGCCAGCAGTGTGGGGAGGGAGATCGAGCAGTACTTC | CASSVGREIEQYF
NA | TRBJ2-7 | NA | TRBV18 | TGTGCCAGCTCACCCCGGGACGCCACCTACGAGCAGTACTTC | CASSPRDATYEQYF
NA | TRBJ2-5 | TRBD1 | TRBV18 | TGTGCCAGCTCACTACAGGGGGCCGGAGAGACCCAGTACTTC | CASSLQGAGETQYF
once | TRBJ2-7 | NA | TRBV28 | TGTGCCAGCAGTTCGCCGTTTGGCGAGCAGTACTTC | CASSSPFGEQYF
NA | TRBJ2-3 | TRBD2 | TRBV11-3 | TGTGCCAGCAGCTTAGACCCACTAGCGGCTAATACCATTAGCACAGATACGCAGTATTTT | CASSLDPLAANTISTDTQYF
NA | TRBJ2-7 | NA | TRBV10-2 | TGCGCCAGCAGCGGACAGTCCTACGAGCAGTACTTC | CASSGQSYEQYF
NA | TRBJ2-7 | NA | TRBV7-9 | TGTGCCAGCAGCTCGCGCACTGTAACCTACGAGCAGTACTTC | CASSSRTVTYEQYF
NA | TRBJ2-1 | TRBD2 | TRBV6-5 | TGTGCCAGCAGGGGTAGCGGGAACGGTGAGCAGTTCTTC | CASRGSGNGEQFF
NA | TRBJ2-7 | NA | TRBV7-9 | TGTGCCAGCAGCCAGGACGGAGCCTACGAGCAGTACTTC | CASSQDGAYEQYF
once | TRBJ2-3 | NA | TRBV14 | TGTGCCAGCAGCCATGGACAGTACACAGATACGCAGTATTTT | CASSHGQYTDTQYF
NA | TRBJ1-4 | NA | TRBV7-9 | TGTGCCAGCAGCTTAGCTAAAGGTAGCGCAACTAATGAAAAACTGTTTTTT | CASSLAKGSATNEKLFF
once | TRBJ1-2 | TRBD1 | TRBV28 | TGTGCCAGCACCCCTGGGGCAGGGGGCGCCTATGGCTACACCTTC | CASTPGAGGAYGYTF
NA | TRBJ2-5 | NA | TRBV5-1 | TGCGCCAGCGGGGACCGTGTGAGTTCCCGGGAGACCCAGTACTTC | CASGDRVSSRETQYF
NA | TRBJ1-2 | NA | TRBV10-1 | TGCGCCAGCAGCCGGGGGTTTAACTATGGCTACACCTTC | CASSRGFNYGYTF
few | TRBJ1-5 | NA | TRBV28 | TGTGCCAGCAGAGAGGAAGGGGCTCCATTTCAGCCCCAGCATTTT | CASREEGAPFQPQHF
NA | TRBJ2-7 | TRBD2 | TRBV13 | TGTGCCAGCAGCTTAGTGCGGGAGGGGACCTACGAGCAGTACTTC | CASSLVREGTYEQYF
NA | TRBJ2-7 | TRBD2 | TRBV9 | TGTGCCAGCAGCGTAGATCCAGCGGGAGGCGAAGAGCAGTACTTC | CASSVDPAGGEEQYF
NA | TRBJ1-1 | NA | TRBV27 | TGTGCCAGCAGTTTTGTACAGGGTAAAACTGAAGCTTTCTTT | CASSFVQGKTEAFF
NA | TRBJ1-5 | TRBD1 | TRBV7-9 | TGTGCCAGCAGCTTAGGGGACAGTAACAATCAGCCCCAGCATTTT | CASSLGDSNNQPQHF
NA | TRBJ1-3 | TRBD1 | TRBV19 | TGTGCCAGTAATACAGGGGCTGGAAACACCATATATTTT | CASNTGAGNTIYF